What follows are 24 T cell receptor beta chains derived from one specimen sequenced in a study of blood T cell repertoires in COVID-19. Only in-frame clones appear in the TCRdb table, and some are missing; sequencing was by immunoSEQ multiplex PCR. Of over 200,000 clones in the sample, 88% were seen once. Sequencing was performed on peripheral blood. The receptor set was obtained from a woman between 40 and 50 years old who had recovered from COVID-19.

The chain employs TRBV27 and TRBJ1-1; weak D call: TRBD1 (6 bases). The V gene's germline CDR1 is MNHEY and CDR2 SMNVEV (reference sequence). V was clipped by 1 base and J by 6 bases, with 9 bases between them. The CDR3 has 13 residues. As DNA, the CDR3 is TGTGCCAGCAGTTTATTTAGGGGGTCTGAAGCTTTCTTT. Residues: CASSLFRGSEAFF.

This clone was counted a single time. The rearrangement uses TRBV6-5 and TRBJ2-7, with D possibly being TRBD2 (5 bases). The CDR3 loop spans 11 amino acids. V lost 6 bases to trimming and J lost 7 bases, with 10 bases between them. Germline V gene lookup returns CDR1 MNHEY and CDR2 SVGAGI. Here the CDR3 reads CASSSPGEQYF. The CDR3 bases are TGTGCCAGCAGCTCACCGGGGGAGCAGTACTTC.

CDR3 bases: TGTGCCAGCAGCGCCCTTAGCGGGAGGGCCGCAGATGAGCAGTTCTTC. It translates to CASSALSGRAADEQFF. The chain joins TRBV9 to TRBJ2-1; 11 bases map to TRBD2. V trimming: 3 bases; J trimming: 8 bases; junction bases outside the gene matches: 10. The CDR3 runs to 16 residues. The germline V gene encodes CDR1 SGDLS and CDR2 YYNGEE.

The chain links TRBV7-2 to TRBJ2-7; 8 bases fit TRBD1. The germline V gene encodes CDR1 SGHTA and CDR2 FQGNSA. This CDR3 has 19 residues. V lost 1 base and J lost 4; bases outside the gene matches: 18. The CDR3 sequence is CASSLGPTGVSLREYEQYF. Here the CDR3 DNA reads TGTGCCAGCAGCTTAGGCCCGACAGGGGTATCCCTACGGGAATACGAGCAGTACTTC.

This clone has just a few counts. The V call is TRBV15, the J call TRBJ1-3; 7 nucleotides match TRBD1. From germline, CDR1 is LNHNV and CDR2 YYDKDF (reference sequence). The CDR3 totals 15 residues. Trimming removed 8 bases from V and 4 bases from J; junction bases left unmatched: 11. CDR3: CATERDRGVGNTIYF. The CDR3 coding sequence is TGTGCCACCGAGAGGGACAGAGGTGTGGGAAACACCATATATTTT.

The chain employs TRBV27 and TRBJ2-2, with D tentatively TRBD2 (6 bases). Trimming pared 6 bases from V and 0 bases from J, leaving 11 bases between. The CDR3 runs to 15 residues. Germline loops: CDR1 MNHEY, CDR2 SMNVEV (reference sequence). This CDR3 reads CASRPGEPNTGELFF. As DNA, the CDR3 is TGTGCCAGCAGACCGGGAGAGCCGAACACCGGGGAGCTGTTTTTT.

The chain's CDR3 is CAWAGTATRYGYTF. The CDR3 region has the DNA TGTGCCTGGGCCGGGACAGCGACTAGGTATGGCTACACCTTC. V usage is TRBV30 and J usage is TRBJ1-2; 7 bases agree with TRBD1. CDR1 GTSNPN and CDR2 SVGIG come from the germline V gene (reference sequence). Trimming removed 5 bases from V and 5 bases from J; junction bases left unmatched: 11. The CDR3 has 14 residues.

V and J are TRBV11-3 and TRBJ2-1; 8 bases line up with TRBD1. The CDR3 has 14 amino acids. Germline values: CDR1 SGHNT, CDR2 YENEEA. V trimming: 5 bases; J trimming: 15 bases; junction bases outside the gene matches: 15. The CDR3 DNA sequence: TGTGCCAGCAGCGCCACGCCACAGACAGGGGCGTGGTTCTTC. It is translated as CASSATPQTGAWFF.

V gene TRBV27 combines with J gene TRBJ1-6; D is possibly TRBD1 (6 bases). Germline V gives CDR1 MNHEY, CDR2 SMNVEV (reference sequence). V lost 8 bases, J lost 2 bases, and 16 bases lay in between. This CDR3 is 16 amino acids long. CDR3 coding DNA: TGTGCCAGCCGTCCGGGGGGGCCGGCCTATAATTCACCCCTCCACTTT. The encoded protein is CASRPGGPAYNSPLHF.

This sequence joins TRBV5-4 and TRBJ1-1; maybe TRBD1 (5 bases). Germline CDR1 is SGHNT and CDR2 is YYREEE (reference sequence). Trimming pared 7 bases from V and 2 bases from J, leaving 15 bases between. This CDR3 is 14 amino acids long. CDR3 region: CASRTPGGNTEAFF. The CDR3 bases are TGTGCCAGCCGGACTCCGGGGGGAAACACTGAAGCTTTCTTT.

The chain joins TRBV30 to TRBJ2-1; 11 bases align to TRBD2. The CDR3 loop spans 16 amino acids. CDR1 GTSNPN and CDR2 SVGIG come from the germline V gene (reference sequence). After removal of 1 base from V and 7 bases from J, the junction contained 9 bases not matched to a gene. The CDR3 nucleotides read TGTGCCTGGAGTGGGGGAAGACTAGCGGGATTTAATGAGCAGTTCTTC. This sequence encodes CAWSGGRLAGFNEQFF.

The chain couples TRBV27 to TRBJ1-1; TRBD1 is a possible D gene (6 bases). CDR3 length: 13 residues. Germline V gene lookup returns CDR1 MNHEY and CDR2 SMNVEV (reference sequence). V was clipped by 6 bases and J by 4 bases, with 12 bases between them. CDR3 sequence reads: CASSLTGFTEAFF. The CDR3 nucleotides read TGTGCCAGCAGCCTCACAGGGTTCACTGAAGCTTTCTTT.

The chain is built from TRBV29-1 and TRBJ2-5; the D gene is possibly TRBD1 (5 bases). The CDR3 contains 12 residues. The V end lost 7 bases, the J end lost 5 bases, and 14 bases lay between the germline ends. The germline CDR1 and CDR2 sequences are SQVTM and ANQGSEA. The CDR3 nucleotides read TGCAGCGGTTCCAGGGCAGGGGAGACCCAGTACTTC. It encodes CSGSRAGETQYF. The full variable domain, completed using reference TRBV29-1 and TRBJ2-5, is SAVISQKPSRDICQRGTSLTIQCQVDSQVTMMFWYRQQPGQSLTLIATANQGSEATYESGFVIDKFPISRPNLTFSTLTVSNMSPEDSSIYLCSGSRAGETQYFGPGTRLLVL.

Remarks on this clone: The junction departs from germline at one end; a sequencing error may be responsible. The CDR3 coding sequence is TGTGCCAGCAGCCTTAGGGGGGGCCCATACGGGCAGTACTTC. Protein product: CASSLRGGPYGQYF. The chain uses TRBV7-6 and TRBJ2-7; TRBD2 might be the D (7 bases). The germline CDR1 and CDR2 sequences are SGHVS and FNYEAQ. The CDR3 totals 14 residues.

V gene TRBV4-1 combines with J gene TRBJ1-3; a possible D gene is TRBD1 (6 bases). Between the trimmed V and J ends, which lost 1 base and 3 bases, there was a span of 13 bases. The CDR3 covers 16 residues. Germline V gene lookup returns CDR1 MGHRA and CDR2 YSYEKL. The chain's CDR3 is CASSQVQQGRGNTIYF. The CDR3 nucleotides are TGCGCCAGCAGCCAAGTCCAACAGGGACGTGGAAACACCATATATTTT.

The genes are TRBV10-3 and TRBJ1-5; D not certain. Trimming removed 6 bases at V and 1 base at J, with 10 bases between. Germline lookup yields CDR1 ENHRY and CDR2 SYGVKD. This CDR3 is 14 amino acids long. In DNA form, the CDR3 reads TGTGCCATCAGCGCGGCCGGAAGCAATCAGCCCCAGCATTTT. It yields the protein CAISAAGSNQPQHF.

This clone has only a few counts. The CDR3 sequence: CATMGTSAPVGGEQFF. The CDR3, as DNA: TGTGCCACCATGGGGACTAGCGCCCCAGTGGGCGGTGAGCAGTTCTTC. The chain uses TRBV5-4 and TRBJ2-1, with 10 bases matching TRBD2. The V and J ends lost 9 bases and 9 bases, in that order; junction bases with no gene match: 18. The CDR3 runs 16 residues. Per the germline V gene, CDR1 is SGHNT and CDR2 is YYREEE (reference sequence).

The rearrangement joins TRBV3-1 (or the pseudogene TRBV3-2) to TRBJ2-7, with TRBD1 matching 8 bases. The junction had 8 bases not matched to a gene; V was cut back by 8 bases and J by 2 bases. The CDR3 is made up of 14 amino acids. Per germline, CDR1 LGHDT and CDR2 YNNKEL (reference sequence). The CDR3 loop reads CASQKRGQAYEQYF. The CDR3 DNA follows: TGTGCCAGCCAAAAACGGGGACAGGCCTACGAGCAGTACTTC.

J is TRBJ2-7 and V is TRBV9, with 10 positions matching TRBD2. Looked up from germline, CDR1 is SGDLS and CDR2 is YYNGEE. The CDR3 has 14 residues. The V segment lost 4 bases and the J segment 2 bases; nucleotides outside the gene matches: 3. In nucleotides, the CDR3 is TGTGCCAGCAGCCTAGCGGGAGCCCCCTACGAGCAGTACTTC. This sequence encodes CASSLAGAPYEQYF.

The rearrangement uses TRBV5-4 and TRBJ1-2, with 9 bases identical to TRBD1. The V gene's germline CDR1 is SGHNT and CDR2 YYREEE (reference sequence). V gave up 3 bases and J gave up 4 bases; unmatched junction bases: 4. This CDR3 contains 14 residues. CDR3 sequence reads: CASSWGQGSYGYTF. The CDR3 DNA reads TGTGCCAGCAGCTGGGGACAGGGAAGCTATGGCTACACCTTC.

The gene calls are TRBV29-1 and TRBJ2-1, with 8 positions matching TRBD2. Losses at the gene ends were 6 bases for V and 8 bases for J; bases not matched to a gene: 3. The CDR3 runs to 11 residues. The germline V gene has CDR1 SQVTM and CDR2 ANQGSEA. For the CDR3, the DNA is TGCAGCGTCGGGGGGGGCTATGAGCAGTTCTTC. Protein product: CSVGGGYEQFF.

This chain links TRBV11-2 with TRBJ1-1; 11 nucleotides match TRBD1. The germline gives CDR1 SGHAT, CDR2 FQNNGV. Germline trimming cut 5 bases from V and 11 bases from J; bases unmatched to any gene: 7. CDR3 size: 13 residues. The CDR3 DNA reads TGTGCCAGCAGCCAAGGGACAGGGGGGAAGGCTTTCTTT. Protein sequence: CASSQGTGGKAFF.

A word on this clone: One end of the junction does not line up with germline, which may come from a read error. The chain couples TRBV18 to TRBJ1-5; maybe TRBD1 (6 bases). The germline V gene has CDR1 KGHSH and CDR2 LQKENI. The CDR3 totals 15 residues. The CDR3 is CASSPQGGSNQPQHF. DNA for the CDR3: TGTGCCAGCTCGCCACAGGGAGGTAGCAATCAGCCCCAGCATTTT.

The chain links TRBV5-4 to TRBJ1-5; D might be TRBD1 (6 bases). The germline V gene encodes CDR1 SGHNT and CDR2 YYREEE (reference sequence). This CDR3 has 14 amino acids. The V gene lost 0 bases and the J gene lost 5 bases, with 9 bases spanning the gap. Here the CDR3 reads CASSLEGGYQPQHF. The CDR3 coding sequence is TGTGCCAGCAGCTTGGAGGGGGGGTATCAGCCCCAGCATTTT.